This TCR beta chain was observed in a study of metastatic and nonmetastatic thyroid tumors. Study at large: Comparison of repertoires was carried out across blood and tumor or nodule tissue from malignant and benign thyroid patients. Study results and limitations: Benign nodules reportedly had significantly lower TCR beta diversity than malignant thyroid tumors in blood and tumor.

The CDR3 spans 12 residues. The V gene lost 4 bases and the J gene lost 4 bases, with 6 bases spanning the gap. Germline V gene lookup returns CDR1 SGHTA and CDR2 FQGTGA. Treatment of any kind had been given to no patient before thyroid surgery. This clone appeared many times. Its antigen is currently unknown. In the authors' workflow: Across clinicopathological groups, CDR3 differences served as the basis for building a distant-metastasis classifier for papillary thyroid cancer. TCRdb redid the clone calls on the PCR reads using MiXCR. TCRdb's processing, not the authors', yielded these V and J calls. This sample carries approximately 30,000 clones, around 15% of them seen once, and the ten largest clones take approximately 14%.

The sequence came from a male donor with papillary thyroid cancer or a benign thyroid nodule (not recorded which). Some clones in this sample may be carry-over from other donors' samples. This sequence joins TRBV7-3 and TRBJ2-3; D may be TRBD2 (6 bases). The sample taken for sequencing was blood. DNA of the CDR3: TGTGCCAGCAGCTCGGGAGCAGATACGCAGTATTTT. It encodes CASSSGADTQYF.